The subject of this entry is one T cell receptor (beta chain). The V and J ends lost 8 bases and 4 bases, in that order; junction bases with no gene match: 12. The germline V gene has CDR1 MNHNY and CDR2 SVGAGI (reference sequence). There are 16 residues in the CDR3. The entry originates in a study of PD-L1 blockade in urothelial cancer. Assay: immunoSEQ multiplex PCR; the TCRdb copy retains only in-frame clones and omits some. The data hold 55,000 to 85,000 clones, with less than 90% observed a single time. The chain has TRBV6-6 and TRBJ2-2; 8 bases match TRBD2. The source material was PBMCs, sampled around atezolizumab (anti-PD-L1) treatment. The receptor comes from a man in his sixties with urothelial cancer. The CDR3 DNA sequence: TGTGCCAGCCGAACGGCGGGGGGCCGGAGCACCGGGGAGCTGTTTTTT. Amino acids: CASRTAGGRSTGELFF.